Listed here is a single TCR beta chain. This entry belongs to a study of blood T cell repertoires in COVID-19. The CDR3 covers 16 residues. The germline CDR1 and CDR2 sequences are LGHNA and YNFKEQ. Trimming took off 0 bases at V and 4 bases at J, with 13 bases between the two ends. Assay used: immunoSEQ multiplex PCR; TCRdb lists only in-frame clones, some missing. This table has about 200,000 clones, approximately 87% appearing once. The chain has TRBV4-2 and TRBJ2-1; no definite D call. The sequence was obtained from a woman aged 70-85 years with acute or convalescent COVID-19. Sample: peripheral blood. The CDR3 bases are TGTGCCAGCAGCCAAGATTTGGGCAGTACTTACAATGAGCAGTTCTTC. Its protein product is CASSQDLGSTYNEQFF.